A selection of T cell receptor beta chains follows, all from one sample in a study of blood T cell repertoires in COVID-19. Repertoires were generated with immunoSEQ multiplex PCR, while TCRdb's copy carries only in-frame clones and drops some. The sample has approximately 92,000 clones, more than 70% seen once. The sample comprised peripheral blood. Source of these receptors: a woman aged 55-70 years in a cohort sampled during active or convalescent COVID-19. Both conserved end residues are part of each CDR3. The D gene is left open where the match is weak. Only some rows state a clone size, as once, few, many or a class for expanded clones.

d_call	clone_size	v_call	j_call	cdr3_nt	cdr3_aa
TRBD2	NA	TRBV5-1	TRBJ2-3	TGCGCCAGCAGCCGGACTAGCGGAGGTGGTACGCAGTATTTT	CASSRTSGGGTQYF
NA	NA	TRBV9	TRBJ2-3	TGTGCCAGCAGCGTAGGCGGGGTCGATACGCAGTATTTT	CASSVGGVDTQYF
TRBD2	NA	TRBV28	TRBJ2-1	TGTGCCAGCACCCCATACGGCGGGAGTGGAAATGAGCAGTTCTTC	CASTPYGGSGNEQFF
TRBD1	NA	TRBV11-1	TRBJ2-7	TGTGCCAGCAGCTTAACCGACAGGGGCCCCTACGAGCAGTACTTC	CASSLTDRGPYEQYF
NA	NA	TRBV28	TRBJ2-7	TGTGCCAGCAGTTTCAACAGGGTACGGGACGAGCAGTACTTC	CASSFNRVRDEQYF
NA	NA	TRBV19	TRBJ1-2	TGTGCCAGTACCCCCGGGAGCTATGGCTACACCTTC	CASTPGSYGYTF
TRBD2	NA	TRBV20-1	TRBJ2-3	TGCAGTGCTAGTGTACTAGCGGGAGATGCAGATACGCAGTATTTT	CSASVLAGDADTQYF
NA	NA	TRBV5-5	TRBJ2-3	TGTGCCAGCAGCCCACTCACCGGAGATACGCAGTATTTT	CASSPLTGDTQYF
TRBD1	NA	TRBV6-5	TRBJ1-2	TGTGCCAGCAGTTACTCTGACAGGGGGAACTATGGCTACACCTTC	CASSYSDRGNYGYTF
NA	NA	TRBV2	TRBJ2-7	TGTGCCAGCAGTGTGGGCCCCCTAAGCTCCTACGAGCAGTACTTC	CASSVGPLSSYEQYF
TRBD1	NA	TRBV6-5	TRBJ2-5	TGTGCCAGCAGTTTACAGGGGGAGACCCAGTACTTC	CASSLQGETQYF
TRBD1	NA	TRBV5-1	TRBJ1-2	TGCGCCAGCAGCTTGATCGCAGGGGGGAGCTATGGCTACACCTTC	CASSLIAGGSYGYTF
TRBD1	NA	TRBV3-1/TRBV3-2	TRBJ1-1	TGTGCCAGCAGCCCGGACAGGGGATCCACTGAAGCTTTCTTT	CASSPDRGSTEAFF
NA	once	TRBV14	TRBJ2-2	TGTGCCAGCAGCTCCCTCTCACTAGCCCCGAACACCGGGGAGCTGTTTTTT	CASSSLSLAPNTGELFF
NA	once	TRBV6-2/TRBV6-3	TRBJ2-3	TGTGCCAGCAGTTACGTCGGAGGGGGCGTTGCGGATACGCAGTATTTT	CASSYVGGGVADTQYF
TRBD1	NA	TRBV5-4	TRBJ1-2	TGTGCCAGCAGCTTGGCAGACAGGGGTGGCTACACCTTC	CASSLADRGGYTF
TRBD2	few	TRBV28	TRBJ2-7	TGTGCCAGCAGTTTAGGGGGACTAGCGGGCCGCGAGCAGTACTTC	CASSLGGLAGREQYF
TRBD1	NA	TRBV19	TRBJ1-5	TGTGCCAGTAAGGACAGGCCTTATAGCAATCAGCCCCAGCATTTT	CASKDRPYSNQPQHF
NA	NA	TRBV27	TRBJ1-4	TGTGCCAGCAGTTTCCAGAGGGGGGGGCAGGAAAAACTGTTTTTT	CASSFQRGGQEKLFF
NA	NA	TRBV6-5	TRBJ1-1	TGTGCCAGCAGAACACCGGGTACTGAAGCTTTCTTT	CASRTPGTEAFF
NA	few	TRBV28	TRBJ2-5	TGTGCCAGCCACCAGGGCCTGAACCAAGAGACCCAGTACTTC	CASHQGLNQETQYF
TRBD2	NA	TRBV7-9	TRBJ2-4	TGTGCCAGCAGCTTAATGCGCGGGGGGGCGAACATTCAGTACTTC	CASSLMRGGANIQYF
TRBD2	NA	TRBV5-1	TRBJ2-7	TGCGCCAGCAGCCCCACGGGGACTAGCGGGAACTACGAGCAGTACTTC	CASSPTGTSGNYEQYF
NA	NA	TRBV5-1	TRBJ2-5	TGCGCCAGCAGCTCGACTCAGGGCCCCCTTGGGACCCAGTACTTC	CASSSTQGPLGTQYF
TRBD1	NA	TRBV19	TRBJ1-5	TGTGCCAGTAGTAAAGGGACAGGTAGCAGCAATCAGCCCCAGCATTTT	CASSKGTGSSNQPQHF
NA	NA	TRBV12-5	TRBJ2-6	TGTGCTAGTGTCGGCTCTGGGGCCAACGTCCTGACTTTC	CASVGSGANVLTF
NA	NA	TRBV5-4	TRBJ2-5	TGTGCCAGCGGACTGGGGGGAAGAGAGACCCAGTACTTC	CASGLGGRETQYF
NA	NA	TRBV28	TRBJ1-1	TGTGCCAGCAGCCCTCGGACTGAAGCTTTCTTT	CASSPRTEAFF
TRBD1	NA	TRBV6-5	TRBJ1-1	TGTGCCAGCAGTATGGGACAGGGCTTTGAAGCTTTCTTT	CASSMGQGFEAFF
TRBD2	once	TRBV9	TRBJ2-1	TGTGCCAGCAGCCTCATAGCGGGAGAGCAGTTCTTC	CASSLIAGEQFF
TRBD1	NA	TRBV6-5	TRBJ1-6	TGTGCCAGCAGGCACCGGGACAGCTATAATTCACCCCTCCACTTT	CASRHRDSYNSPLHF
TRBD1	NA	TRBV25-1	TRBJ1-3	TGTGCCAGCAGCAAACAGGGGGCCAGCTCTGGAAACACCATATATTTT	CASSKQGASSGNTIYF
NA	NA	TRBV7-7	TRBJ2-3	TGTGCTACCGCGGACGGGATAAGATCAGATACGCAGTATTTT	CATADGIRSDTQYF
TRBD1	NA	TRBV5-1	TRBJ1-2	TGCGCCAGCAGCCCCGACAGGGCATGGACCTTC	CASSPDRAWTF
TRBD1	NA	TRBV19	TRBJ1-2	TGTGCCAGTACCGCAGGGGGGACAGCTACTTTTTATGGCTACACCTTC	CASTAGGTATFYGYTF
NA	few	TRBV11-2	TRBJ1-1	TGTGCCAGCAGCTCCCTAAACAGGGCGAAGAACACTGAAGCTTTCTTT	CASSSLNRAKNTEAFF
NA	NA	TRBV5-1	TRBJ1-6	TGCGCCAGCAGCTTGGTTACTAACCGGATCTATAATTCACCCCTCCACTTT	CASSLVTNRIYNSPLHF
TRBD2	NA	TRBV11-3	TRBJ2-3	TGTGCCAGCAGCTTAAGGGGAGGCTCGCGGGGGGGAGCAGATACGCAGTATTTT	CASSLRGGSRGGADTQYF
TRBD2	NA	TRBV2	TRBJ2-3	TGTGCCAGCAGTGAAGGGCGGGAGAGCACAGATACGCAGTATTTT	CASSEGRESTDTQYF
NA	NA	TRBV7-8	TRBJ2-7	TGTGCCAGCAGCCTGGAGGTCCGCTGGGACGAGCAGTACTTC	CASSLEVRWDEQYF
NA	NA	TRBV6-5	TRBJ2-7	TGTGCCAGCAGTTACGCGTACAGCTCCTACGAGCAGTACTTC	CASSYAYSSYEQYF
NA	NA	TRBV24-1	TRBJ1-1	TGTGCCACCAGTGATTTTCCCCCTCCTTGGGGCCGGGCGGTTTTGAACACTGAAGCTTTCTTT	CATSDFPPPWGRAVLNTEAFF
TRBD2	NA	TRBV4-1	TRBJ2-3	TGCGCCAGCAGCCAAGATCGGGATAGCGGGGGTTACACAGATACGCAGTATTTT	CASSQDRDSGGYTDTQYF
TRBD1	NA	TRBV27	TRBJ1-6	TGTGCCAGCAGTGGGTGGACAGGCCCCCTCCACTTT	CASSGWTGPLHF